This T cell receptor (beta chain) was captured by sequencing in a study of OX40 agonist ivuxolimab in advanced cancers. Note on this clone: Its target is unknown.

Collection of blood occurred at baseline, at cycle 4 day 1, and at cycle 7 day 1. CDR3 length: 17 residues. Per germline, CDR1 SGHAT and CDR2 FQNNGV. V lost 1 base and J lost 8; bases outside the gene matches: 11. TCRdb keeps only in-frame clones here, not all; method: immunoSEQ multiplex PCR. Of 75,000 to 100,000 clones in the sample, less than 85% are singletons; the top ten hold less than 5.5%. Study findings and constraints: People who partly responded at 0.1-3.0 mg/kg had some of the least clonal expansion seen. On average, CD8+ T cells had more expanded clones than CD4+.

The sequence was collected from an adult with an advanced solid tumor such as melanoma, head and neck, liver or kidney cancer. The V and J genes are TRBV11-2 and TRBJ2-3; 11 nucleotides agree with TRBD2. Material: CD4+ or CD8+ T cells sorted from blood, obtained in a trial of the OX40 agonist ivuxolimab. The CDR3 DNA sequence: TGTGCCAGCAGCTTAGTGGTAGCGGGGGGGCAGCGAGCTACGCAGTATTTT. Amino acid sequence: CASSLVVAGGQRATQYF.